This entry lists 9 T cell receptor beta chains sequenced from one sample in a study of T cells in Graves' hyperthyroidism and ophthalmopathy. From RNA transcripts, TCR beta CDR3 regions were amplified. First-round RT-PCR with HTBI primers amplified the TCR CDR3 region. TCRdb recomputed calls from the multiplex PCR reads with MiXCR, one row per CDR3 protein. The top ten clones hold 7% to 9.5% of a sample with around 300,000 distinct CDR3 sequences, roughly an eighth of them seen once. Sample: blood. Receptors were obtained from a woman in her thirties or forties with Graves' hyperthyroidism.

This chain uses TRBV19 with TRBJ2-1; TRBD2 aligns across 11 bases. The tail of the sequence fits TRBJ2-7 better, so the J call may be wrong. Germline values: CDR1 LNHDA, CDR2 SQIVND (reference sequence). CDR3 length: 16 residues. The CDR3 loop reads CASSIRIAGGLNEQYF. CDR3 sequence (DNA): TGTGCCAGTAGTATAAGAATAGCGGGAGGGCTAAATGAGCAGTACTTC.

This clonotype was counted many times. The V and J genes are TRBV12-5 and TRBJ1-1; 8 nucleotides align to TRBD1. J was trimmed by 0 bases and V by 4 bases; bases with no gene match: 13. The CDR3 has 18 residues. The germline gives CDR1 LGHNT, CDR2 FRNRAP. CDR3 residues: CASGSGRQGLVMNTEAFF. The DNA for the CDR3 is TGTGCTAGTGGTTCTGGGAGACAGGGGCTGGTAATGAACACTGAAGCTTTCTTT.

V and J are TRBV27 and TRBJ2-6, with TRBD1 matching over 10 bases. With 5 bases clipped from V and 0 bases from J, the junction kept 13 bases outside the gene matches. This CDR3 is 20 amino acids long. Germline V gene data show CDR1 as MNHEY and CDR2 as SMNVEV (reference sequence). The CDR3 spells CASSPVSWGTGDSGANVLTF. In nucleotides, the CDR3 is TGTGCCAGCAGTCCGGTTTCTTGGGGGACAGGGGACTCTGGGGCCAACGTCCTGACTTTC.

This clonotype was seen a few times. V usage is TRBV19 and J usage is TRBJ1-2; TRBD1 is a possible D gene (5 bases). The CDR3 totals 12 residues. From germline, CDR1 is LNHDA and CDR2 SQIVND (reference sequence). Trimming shortened V by 8 bases and J by 2 bases, and 9 bases separated the two germline ends. The CDR3 reads CASLTENYGYTF. The CDR3 DNA reads TGTGCCAGTCTGACAGAGAACTATGGCTACACCTTC.

In its sample, this clonotype was seen many times. V usage is TRBV28 and J usage is TRBJ2-1, with D tentatively TRBD2 (5 bases). The CDR3 runs 15 residues. The V gene lost 2 bases and the J gene lost 6 bases, with 14 bases spanning the gap. The germline CDR1 and CDR2 sequences are MDHEN and SYDVKM. The CDR3 here is CASSLGSWLSNEQFF. The CDR3 coding sequence is TGTGCCAGCAGTTTAGGGAGTTGGCTGTCCAATGAGCAGTTCTTC.

Only a few counts were recorded for this clonotype. The junction shows a germline mismatch at one end, possibly a read error. The chain joins TRBV3-1 to TRBJ2-7; a possible D gene is TRBD2 (5 bases). This CDR3 is 12 amino acids long. CDR1 LGHDT and CDR2 YNNKEL come from the germline V gene (reference sequence). In DNA, the CDR3 is TGTGCCAGCAGTCCAAACGACTACGGGCAGTACTTC. Protein product: CASSPNDYGQYF.

This clonotype was seen repeatedly, ten times or more. The genes are TRBV5-5 and TRBJ2-2; 9 bases line up with TRBD1. The CDR3 runs 15 residues. Germline trimming cut 0 bases from V and 7 bases from J; bases unmatched to any gene: 4. The germline gives CDR1 SGHKS, CDR2 YYEKEE (reference sequence). In nucleotides, the CDR3 is TGTGCCAGCAGCTTGGGGACAGGGGCCGACGGGGAGCTGTTTTTT. It is translated as CASSLGTGADGELFF.

As for this clonotype: A much bigger clone sits one base away, suggesting this may be a read error. The chain links TRBV6-5 to TRBJ2-1; 9 bases are shared with TRBD2. Per the germline V gene, CDR1 is MNHEY and CDR2 is SVGAGI. This CDR3 comprises 15 residues. This CDR3 is CASSLLAGSCNEQFF. For the CDR3, the DNA is TGTGCCAGCAGTTTACTAGCGGGCTCCTGCAATGAGCAGTTCTTC.

This clonotype was counted many times. The gene calls are TRBV18 and TRBJ2-1, with D unclear. The germline V and J ends were trimmed by 0 bases and 7 bases, with 13 bases remaining between them. Germline V CDR1 and CDR2: KGHSH, LQKENI. There are 15 residues in the CDR3. DNA for the CDR3: TGTGCCAGCTCACCACCCGGCGGCAACGGGAATGAGCAGTTCTTC. It encodes CASSPPGGNGNEQFF.